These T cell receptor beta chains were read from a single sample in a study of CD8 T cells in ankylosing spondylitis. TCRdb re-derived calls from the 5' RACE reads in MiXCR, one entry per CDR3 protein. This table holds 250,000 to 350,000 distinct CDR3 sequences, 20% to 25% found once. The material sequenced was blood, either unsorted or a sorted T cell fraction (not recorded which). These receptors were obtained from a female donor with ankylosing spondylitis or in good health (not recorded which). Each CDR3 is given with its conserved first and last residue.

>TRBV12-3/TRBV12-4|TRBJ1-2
CASNSDQRGYGYTF
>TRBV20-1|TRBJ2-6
CSAPLGSGANVLTF
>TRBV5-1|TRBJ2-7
CASSLGGSGAYEQYF
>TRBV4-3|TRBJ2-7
CASSLMTFYEQYF
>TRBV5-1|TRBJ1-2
CASSLTAGGSGYTF
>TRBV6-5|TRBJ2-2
CASSYGGPKTGELFF
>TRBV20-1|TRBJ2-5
CSAPRTMSRETQYF
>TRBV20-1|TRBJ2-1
CSARDLPSGRMNEQFF
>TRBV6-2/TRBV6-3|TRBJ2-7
CASSLGLPKPYEQYF
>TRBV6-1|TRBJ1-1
CASKRQGEAFF
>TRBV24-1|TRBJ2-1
CATSDTSGQYNEQFF
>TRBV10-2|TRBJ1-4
CASSEVGGDEKLFF
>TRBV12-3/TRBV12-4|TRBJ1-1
CASSFTTGTGRTEAFF
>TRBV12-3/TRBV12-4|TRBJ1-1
CASSLITGVRTEAFF
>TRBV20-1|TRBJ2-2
CSAPTSGAGELFF
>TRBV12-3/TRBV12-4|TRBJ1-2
CASSPGRSYTF
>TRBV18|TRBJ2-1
CASSPERSSYNEQFF
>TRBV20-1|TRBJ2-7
CSARWQGTYEQYF
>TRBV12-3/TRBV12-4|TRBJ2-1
CASSFYRKQIGDEQFF
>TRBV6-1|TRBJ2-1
CASSAPSGRNEQFF
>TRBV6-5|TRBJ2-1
CASSSLNEQFF
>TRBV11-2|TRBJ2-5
CASSLGPGSQETQYF
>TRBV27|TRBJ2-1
CASSRVAGGPWNEQFF
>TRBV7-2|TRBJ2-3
CASGSTDTQYF
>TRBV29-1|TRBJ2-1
CSVGGTLTNNEQFF
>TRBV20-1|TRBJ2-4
CSARTSFVGDIQYF
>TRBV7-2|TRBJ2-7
CASSRTLPDSYEQYF
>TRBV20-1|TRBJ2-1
CSAEGGEQFF
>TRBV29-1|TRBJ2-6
CSVSTQVDSGANVLTF
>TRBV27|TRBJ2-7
CASSPRPGRDYEQYF
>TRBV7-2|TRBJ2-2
CASSLGLYTGELFF
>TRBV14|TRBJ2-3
CASSQEGRGSADTQYF
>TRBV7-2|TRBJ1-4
CASSPVRGLNEKLFF
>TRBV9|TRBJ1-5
CASSVTDGSNQPQHF
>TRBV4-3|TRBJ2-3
CASSQEAGEVDTQYF